The 6 T cell receptor beta chains presented below share a single source sample, sequenced in a study of a mutant IDH1 vaccine in newly diagnosed glioma. The time point: week 35, safety follow-up. Vaccination used 300 ug of mutant IDH1 20-mer peptide per dose, with topical imiquimod. Their target antigens are unknown. Produced via immunoSEQ multiplex PCR; TCRdb's table is partial and in-frame only. The sample shows over 40,000 clones, roughly nine tenths of them seen only once. Sequenced here: PBMCs, sampled from a glioma patient whose treatment included an IDH1 peptide vaccine. Receptors were obtained from a man aged 40-49 years with glioma.

V usage is TRBV15 and J usage is TRBJ2-1, with D uncertain. The CDR3 covers 14 residues. Germline V gives CDR1 LNHNV, CDR2 YYDKDF (reference sequence). The V end lost 0 bases, the J end lost 7 bases, and 10 bases lay between the germline ends. The CDR3 is CATSRDYPRNEQFF. The DNA for the CDR3 is TGTGCCACCAGCAGAGATTACCCTAGAAATGAGCAGTTCTTC.

The V call is TRBV6-6, the J call TRBJ2-5, with D possibly TRBD2 on 5 matching bases. V shed 5 bases and J shed 3 bases, with 10 bases lying between them. There are 13 residues in the CDR3. Germline CDR1 MNHNY, CDR2 SVGAGI (reference sequence). CDR3 coding DNA: TGTGCCAGCAGTCACCAGCGGAAAGAGACCCAGTACTTC. Protein product: CASSHQRKETQYF.

This clone was seen a single time. The chain recombines TRBV11-2 with TRBJ2-5; D not resolved. Trimming took 1 base from V and 1 from J, leaving 10 bases between them. Germline loops: CDR1 SGHAT, CDR2 FQNNGV. The CDR3 has 15 amino acids. The CDR3 DNA reads as TGTGCCAGCAGCTTAGGGGCAGCCGCCCAAGAGACCCAGTACTTC. It yields the protein CASSLGAAAQETQYF. Together with reference TRBV11-2 and TRBJ2-5, the CDR3 gives the full variable domain: EAGVAQSPRYKIIEKRQSVAFWCNPISGHATLYWYQQILGQGPKLLIQFQNNGVVDDSQLPKDRFSAERLKGVDSTLKIQPAKLEDSAVYLCASSLGAAAQETQYFGPGTRLLVL.

The chain employs TRBV15 and TRBJ1-5; a possible D gene is TRBD1 (6 bases). The V end lost 0 bases, the J end lost 4 bases, and 22 bases lay between the germline ends. In germline, CDR1 is LNHNV, CDR2 YYDKDF (reference sequence). The CDR3 length is 19 residues. The CDR3 sequence: CATSRDLGGRGERNQPQHF. The CDR3 DNA is TGTGCCACCAGCAGAGATCTGGGGGGGCGCGGGGAGCGTAATCAGCCCCAGCATTTT.

The chain has TRBV6-1 and TRBJ1-1, with D maybe TRBD1 (5 bases). The CDR3 loop spans 15 amino acids. The V end lost 3 bases, the J end lost 1 base, and 12 bases lay between the germline ends. Germline assignment: CDR1 MNHNS and CDR2 SASEGT. The DNA for the CDR3 is TGTGCCAGCAGTGAGACCCCCGGGGCGAACACTGAAGCTTTCTTT. Encoded protein: CASSETPGANTEAFF.

This chain connects TRBV30 to TRBJ1-1; D remains unclear. V dropped 1 base and J dropped 0 bases, with 6 bases sitting between them. The CDR3 runs 13 residues. The germline gives CDR1 GTSNPN, CDR2 SVGIG (reference sequence). The CDR3 nucleotides are TGTGCCTGGAGTGAAGGGATGAACACTGAAGCTTTCTTT. Translating gives CAWSEGMNTEAFF.